This T cell receptor (beta chain) emerged from a study of blood T cell repertoires in COVID-19. Study information: Spain, Italy and the United States supplied samples that represented acute and convalescent COVID-19. The cDNA or gDNA used as material had been derived from T cells, B-cell-depleted T cells, or PBMCs.

CDR3 length: 14 amino acids. The V and J ends lost 7 bases and 7 bases, in that order; junction bases with no gene match: 6. CDR1 is LNHDA, CDR2 SQIVND, per germline (reference sequence). Original data processing: The assay estimated nucleated cells by amplifying reference gene primers. The protocol was immunoSEQ multiplex PCR, while the TCRdb copy is restricted to in-frame clones and leaves out a portion. The V and J calls and clone size come from that table; D and trimming were worked out from the DNA. The sample consists of roughly 200,000 clones, roughly four fifths of them appearing once. The TCR comes from a man in his fifties or sixties who had recovered from COVID-19. V usage is TRBV19 and J usage is TRBJ1-4; 10 bases align to TRBD1. The sequenced material came from peripheral blood. The CDR3 coding sequence is TGTGCCAGTACCACAGACAGGGGGCCTGAAAAACTGTTTTTT. This encodes CASTTDRGPEKLFF.